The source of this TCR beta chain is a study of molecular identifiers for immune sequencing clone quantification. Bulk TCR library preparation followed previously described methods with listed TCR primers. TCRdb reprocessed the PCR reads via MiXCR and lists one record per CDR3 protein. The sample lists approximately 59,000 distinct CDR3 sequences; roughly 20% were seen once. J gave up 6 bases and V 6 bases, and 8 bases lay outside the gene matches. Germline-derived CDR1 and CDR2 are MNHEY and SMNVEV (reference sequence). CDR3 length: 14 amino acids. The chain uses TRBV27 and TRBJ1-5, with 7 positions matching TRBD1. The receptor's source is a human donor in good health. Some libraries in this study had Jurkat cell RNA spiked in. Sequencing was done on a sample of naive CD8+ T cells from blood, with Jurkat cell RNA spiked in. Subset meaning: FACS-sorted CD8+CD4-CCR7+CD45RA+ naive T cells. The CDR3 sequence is CASSRQGPPQPQHF. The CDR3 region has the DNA TGTGCCAGCAGCAGACAGGGCCCGCCTCAGCCCCAGCATTTT.